This passage covers 18 T cell receptor beta chains from one sample sequenced in a study of PD-L1 blockade in urothelial cancer. Some clones are missing from TCRdb's copy, which holds only in-frame ones; the method was immunoSEQ multiplex PCR. The sample carries tens of thousands of clones, about 80% recorded once. The sequenced sample was PBMCs, obtained around atezolizumab (anti-PD-L1) treatment. The origin of the receptors is a man aged 65 to 85 with urothelial cancer.

The chain is built from TRBV14 and TRBJ1-1, with D maybe TRBD1 (6 bases). V gave up 2 bases and J gave up 2 bases, with 12 bases separating them. Per the germline V gene, CDR1 is SGHDN and CDR2 is FVKESK. The CDR3 totals 15 residues. The CDR3 loop reads CASSQFGGRNTEAFF. As DNA, the CDR3 is TGTGCCAGCAGCCAATTCGGGGGGCGCAACACTGAAGCTTTCTTT.

J is TRBJ1-4 and V is TRBV10-3; unclear D gene. Germline V lookup: CDR1 ENHRY, CDR2 SYGVKD. The CDR3 has 13 residues. Trimming left V 0 bases short and J 8 bases short, with 7 bases between. Here the CDR3 reads CAISESTVEKLFF. The CDR3 nucleotides read TGTGCCATCAGTGAGTCGACTGTAGAAAAACTGTTTTTT.

The genes are TRBV6-1 and TRBJ1-3; D not certain. The V gene lost 0 bases and the J gene lost 6 bases, with 18 bases spanning the gap. The CDR3 contains 17 residues. Germline CDR1 is MNHNS and CDR2 is SASEGT. Here the CDR3 DNA reads TGTGCCAGCAGTGAAGCATTAGGATTTCACGACTCAAACACCATATATTTT. The encoded protein is CASSEALGFHDSNTIYF.

The chain uses TRBV10-1 and TRBJ2-7; D is perhaps TRBD1 (6 bases). In germline, CDR1 is WNHNN, CDR2 SYGVQD (reference sequence). There are 14 residues in the CDR3. Trimming took off 3 bases at V and 1 base at J, with 10 bases between the two ends. CDR3 region: CASSETGKSYEQYF. CDR3 nucleotide sequence: TGCGCCAGCAGTGAAACAGGGAAATCCTACGAGCAGTACTTC.

V and J are TRBV11-2 and TRBJ1-1; D may be TRBD1 (6 bases). V lost 5 bases and J lost 1, with 14 bases in between. The CDR3 consists of 15 residues. Germline CDR1 is SGHAT and CDR2 is FQNNGV. DNA for the CDR3: TGTGCCAGCAGCCTCGGACAGCGAGGGAACACTGAAGCTTTCTTT. The encoded protein is CASSLGQRGNTEAFF.

V and J are TRBV5-1 and TRBJ1-1, with a weak D call TRBD1 (5 bases). Germline values: CDR1 SGHRS, CDR2 YFSETQ. This CDR3 contains 14 residues. Trimming pared 2 bases from V and 0 bases from J, leaving 8 bases between. In DNA form, the CDR3 reads TGCGCCAGCAGCTTTCTACAGGTGAACACTGAAGCTTTCTTT. Encoded protein: CASSFLQVNTEAFF. Looking up the rest from reference TRBV5-1 and TRBJ1-1 gives the full variable domain: KAGVTQTPRYLIKTRGQQVTLSCSPISGHRSVSWYQQTPGQGLQFLFEYFSETQRNKGNFPGRFSGRQFSNSRSEMNVSTLELGDSALYLCASSFLQVNTEAFFGQGTRLTVV.

J is TRBJ2-5 and V is TRBV19; 12 bases map to TRBD2. Unmatched junction bases numbered 5, after V lost 5 bases and J lost 4 bases. Germline-derived CDR1 and CDR2 are LNHDA and SQIVND (reference sequence). This CDR3 spans 15 amino acids. CDR3: CASSARLAGVETQYF. CDR3 coding DNA: TGTGCCAGTAGTGCGAGACTAGCGGGAGTAGAGACCCAGTACTTC.

The J gene is TRBJ1-2, the V gene TRBV19, with 8 bases lining up with TRBD1. V shed 2 bases and J 9 bases; nucleotides not matched to a gene: 11. The CDR3 extends over 15 amino acids. Germline V lookup: CDR1 LNHDA, CDR2 SQIVND (reference sequence). As DNA, the CDR3 is TGTGCCAGTAGTATATATGGACAGGGAGTTTTGCGCTACACCTTC. Its translation is CASSIYGQGVLRYTF.

Note on this clone: Other DNA sequences from this sample encode an identical CDR3 as well. The chain joins TRBV18 to TRBJ2-7; D remains ambiguous. The V gene's germline CDR1 is KGHSH and CDR2 LQKENI. The V end was cut by 0 bases, the J end by 3 bases, with 6 bases between. The CDR3 runs 13 residues. Here the CDR3 DNA reads TGTGCCAGCTCACCACCGGCAGGCTACGAGCAGTACTTC. Its translation is CASSPPAGYEQYF.

This clone has more than one count but fewer than ten. V gene TRBV5-1 combines with J gene TRBJ1-1, with no clear D. Germline V gene lookup returns CDR1 SGHRS and CDR2 YFSETQ. The CDR3 runs 15 residues. With 0 bases removed from V and 3 bases from J, the gap between germline ends came to 12 bases. The CDR3 DNA reads TGCGCCAGCAGCTTGGAGTCCCAAGAGTACACTGAAGCTTTCTTT. Its protein product is CASSLESQEYTEAFF. The whole variable domain, remainder taken from reference TRBV5-1 and TRBJ1-1, is KAGVTQTPRYLIKTRGQQVTLSCSPISGHRSVSWYQQTPGQGLQFLFEYFSETQRNKGNFPGRFSGRQFSNSRSEMNVSTLELGDSALYLCASSLESQEYTEAFFGQGTRLTVV.

The chain is built from TRBV19 and TRBJ1-1; weak D call: TRBD1 (6 bases). The CDR3 sequence is 14 residues long. V was shortened by 5 bases and J by 2 bases, with 12 bases between the two germline ends. CDR1 and CDR2 from the germline V gene are LNHDA and SQIVND (reference sequence). The DNA for the CDR3 is TGTGCCAGTAGTCAGGACAGATATAACACTGAAGCTTTCTTT. Translated, it gives CASSQDRYNTEAFF. Variable domain in full (rest from reference TRBV19 and TRBJ1-1): DGGITQSPKYLFRKEGQNVTLSCEQNLNHDAMYWYRQDPGQGLRLIYYSQIVNDFQKGDIAEGYSVSREKKESFPLTVTSAQKNPTAFYLCASSQDRYNTEAFFGQGTRLTVV.

The chain is built from TRBV9 and TRBJ1-6; D is perhaps TRBD1 (5 bases). V dropped 0 bases and J dropped 10 bases, with 17 bases sitting between them. Germline V CDR1 and CDR2: SGDLS, YYNGEE. This CDR3 has 16 amino acids. CDR3 region: CASSVDQGGVQSPLHF. The CDR3 DNA reads as TGTGCCAGCAGCGTAGACCAGGGCGGGGTACAATCACCCCTCCACTTT.

This clone was detected only once. The chain links TRBV5-6 to TRBJ2-2, with 10 bases aligning to TRBD2. Germline V gene data show CDR1 as SGHDT and CDR2 as YYEEEE. V was pared by 3 bases and J by 1 base, with 6 bases of the junction left unmatched. The CDR3 is 17 amino acids. Here the CDR3 DNA reads TGTGCCAGCAGCTCGAGAAGACTAGCGGGGAACACCGGGGAGCTGTTTTTT. Protein sequence: CASSSRRLAGNTGELFF.

The CDR3 protein is CASSILQGAREQYF. The CDR3, as DNA: TGTGCCAGCAGCATTCTACAGGGGGCGCGAGAGCAGTACTTC. The J gene is TRBJ2-7, the V gene TRBV5-4; 9 bases line up with TRBD1. Germline lookup yields CDR1 SGHNT and CDR2 YYREEE (reference sequence). The V and J ends lost 4 bases and 7 bases, in that order; junction bases with no gene match: 9. The CDR3 totals 14 residues.

The V and J genes are TRBV7-8 and TRBJ1-3, with 8 nucleotides matching TRBD1. The CDR3 spans 18 residues. With 0 bases clipped from V and 0 bases from J, the junction kept 7 bases outside the gene matches. Germline V CDR1 and CDR2: SGHVS, FQNEAQ. CDR3: CASSLALTGALSGNTIYF. The DNA of the CDR3 is TGTGCCAGCAGCTTAGCTCTGACAGGGGCGCTCTCTGGAAACACCATATATTTT.

This chain links TRBV9 with TRBJ1-2, with D tentatively TRBD1 (5 bases). The germline V and J ends were trimmed by 0 bases and 8 bases, with 11 bases remaining between them. The CDR3 sequence is 13 residues long. Germline V CDR1 and CDR2: SGDLS, YYNGEE. The CDR3 is CASSVEGQSGYTF. Written as DNA, the CDR3 is TGTGCCAGCAGCGTAGAGGGGCAGAGCGGCTACACCTTC.

The chain combines TRBV19 with TRBJ1-2, with D unclear. Germline CDR1 reads LNHDA; CDR2 reads SQIVND (reference sequence). This CDR3 is built from 17 residues. V gave up 3 bases and J gave up 6 bases, with 23 bases separating them. The CDR3 sequence: CASSIMGGGAGNNGYTF. CDR3 bases: TGTGCCAGTAGTATTATGGGCGGTGGTGCGGGGAACAATGGCTACACCTTC.

The chain carries TRBV5-5 and TRBJ1-2; 10 bases are shared with TRBD1. Germline loops: CDR1 SGHKS, CDR2 YYEKEE (reference sequence). V gave up 2 bases and J gave up 4 bases; unmatched junction bases: 8. There are 16 residues in the CDR3. As DNA, the CDR3 is TGTGCCAGCAGCTTTAGCGGGACAGGGGCCCTCTATGGCTACACCTTC. Translated, it gives CASSFSGTGALYGYTF.